This is a list of T cell receptor beta chains from one sample in a study of OX40 agonist ivuxolimab in advanced cancers. The assay was immunoSEQ multiplex PCR, and TCRdb's table has in-frame clones only and misses some. This sample has tens of thousands of clones, with around four fifths found just once. This material consisted of CD4+ or CD8+ T cells sorted from blood, taken in a trial of the OX40 agonist ivuxolimab. These receptors were taken from an adult with an advanced solid tumor such as melanoma, head and neck, liver or kidney cancer. Each CDR3 is given with its conserved first and last residue. Fields, in order: V gene, CDR3 protein.

V: TRBV11-1; CDR3: CASSFAQYEQYF
V: TRBV30; CDR3: CAWSVPTRSYEQYF
V: TRBV14; CDR3: CASSRGTGRTISYNEQFF
V: TRBV7-3; CDR3: CASSLMGGGTGQDTQYF
V: TRBV11-2; CDR3: CASSLEPSNTYEQYF
V: TRBV27; CDR3: CASSPSPSGSQGEQYF
V: TRBV28; CDR3: CASSLEGSYGYTF
V: TRBV6-5; CDR3: CASSWVGEETQYF
V: TRBV28; CDR3: CASSLDSTDTQYF
V: TRBV4-3; CDR3: CASSQDPRTGLATDTQYF
V: TRBV11-3; CDR3: CASSLEGPAGGHEQFF
V: TRBV18; CDR3: CASSLVMNTEAFF
V: TRBV5-5; CDR3: CASSLVFGQHYEQYF
V: TRBV27; CDR3: CASSWYSNEKLFF
V: TRBV2; CDR3: CASSGDSDEQFF
V: TRBV7-9; CDR3: CASSLRTGGTEAFF
V: TRBV14; CDR3: CASSQELRVETQYF
V: TRBV7-2; CDR3: CASSRDSGRSTYEQYF
V: TRBV4-3; CDR3: CASSQELGRSYEQYF
V: TRBV13; CDR3: CASSLEGQGADEKLFF
V: TRBV19; CDR3: CASSIVDGNQPQHF
V: TRBV10-3; CDR3: CAISDSPQGNSPLHF
V: TRBV10-2; CDR3: CASSSPRSSRDDEQYF
V: TRBV30; CDR3: CAWSTGLNTEAFF
V: TRBV7-9; CDR3: CASSWDRRTDTQYF
V: TRBV28; CDR3: CASSYSGSGNTIYF
V: TRBV6-5; CDR3: CASRTGTSGSYEQYF
V: TRBV4-3; CDR3: CASSPGTSGSYEQYF
V: TRBV28; CDR3: CASTSVGDEQFF
V: TRBV6-5; CDR3: CASRTGTGFTGELFF
V: TRBV2; CDR3: CASSSTGLSQHF
V: TRBV9; CDR3: CASSVAGTSTDTQYF
V: TRBV28; CDR3: CASSQGTGELFF
V: TRBV30; CDR3: CAWSVRGPLRSYNEQFF
V: TRBV4-3; CDR3: CASSQGWPGATGNYGYTF
V: TRBV27; CDR3: CASSPTSLRLAGAGEQFF
V: TRBV10-3; CDR3: CAISEFTGGSQPQHF
V: TRBV9; CDR3: CASSVASDTEAFF
V: TRBV29-1; CDR3: CSVGRGGPYHEQYF
V: TRBV28; CDR3: CASSRQGPETQYF
V: TRBV7-7; CDR3: CASSQTSNTDTQYF
V: TRBV28; CDR3: CASKAGGLGEQYF
V: TRBV11-3; CDR3: CASTEGPEYGYTF
V: TRBV5-5; CDR3: CASSPTWGEQYF
V: TRBV19; CDR3: CASSYSRYNEQFF
V: TRBV2; CDR3: CASSRDRAGTETQYF
V: TRBV28; CDR3: CASSFLDRDLQPQHF
V: TRBV7-9; CDR3: CASSLGFTEAFF
V: TRBV11-3; CDR3: CASSPRQGLNTEAFF
V: TRBV5-1; CDR3: CASSLAAGIETQYF
V: TRBV4-3; CDR3: CASSFWTGGNTIYF